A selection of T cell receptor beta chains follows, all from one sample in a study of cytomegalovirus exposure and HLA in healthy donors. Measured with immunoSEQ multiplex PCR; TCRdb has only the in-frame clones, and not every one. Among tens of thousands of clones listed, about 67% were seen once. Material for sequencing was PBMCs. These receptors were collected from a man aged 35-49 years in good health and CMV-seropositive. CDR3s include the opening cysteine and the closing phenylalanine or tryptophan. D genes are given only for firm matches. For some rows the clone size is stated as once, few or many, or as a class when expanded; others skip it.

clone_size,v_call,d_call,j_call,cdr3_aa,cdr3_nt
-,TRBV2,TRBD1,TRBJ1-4,CASSAGETGTNEKLFF,TGTGCCAGCAGTGCGGGTGAGACAGGGACGAATGAAAAACTGTTTTTT
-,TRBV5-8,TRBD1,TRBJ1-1,CASSRINRGAEAFF,TGTGCCAGCAGCCGAATTAACAGGGGGGCTGAAGCTTTCTTT
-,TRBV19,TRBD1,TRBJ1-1,CASSIVTGGLTEAFF,TGTGCCAGTAGTATAGTTACAGGGGGGCTCACTGAAGCTTTCTTT
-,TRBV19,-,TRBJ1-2,CASKEQPYGYTF,TGTGCCAGTAAGGAACAGCCCTATGGCTACACCTTC
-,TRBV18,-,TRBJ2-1,CASSLGTGAYNEQFF,TGTGCCAGCTCATTAGGGACGGGGGCCTACAATGAGCAGTTCTTC
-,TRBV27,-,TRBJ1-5,CASRQVGQPQHF,TGTGCCAGCAGGCAGGTAGGACAGCCCCAGCATTTT
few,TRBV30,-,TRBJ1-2,CAWRGNRVCGYTF,TGTGCCTGGAGGGGTAACAGGGTATGTGGCTACACCTTC
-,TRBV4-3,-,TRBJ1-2,CASSQAEIGGGYTF,TGCGCCAGCAGCCAGGCTGAAATAGGGGGAGGCTACACCTTC
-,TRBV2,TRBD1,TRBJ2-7,CASSRDRGASYEQYF,TGTGCCAGCAGCCGGGACAGGGGTGCGTCCTACGAGCAGTACTTC
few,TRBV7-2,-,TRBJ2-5,CASRGGQTQYF,TGTGCCAGCAGGGGGGGACAGACCCAGTACTTC
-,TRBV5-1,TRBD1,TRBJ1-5,CASNPGQEGVSQPQHF,TGCGCCAGCAACCCCGGACAGGAGGGGGTCAGTCAGCCCCAGCATTTT
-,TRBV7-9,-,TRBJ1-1,CASSSSPPPVTEAFF,TGTGCCAGCAGCTCAAGCCCTCCTCCGGTCACTGAAGCTTTCTTT
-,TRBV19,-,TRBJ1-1,CASSLIRNTEAFF,TGTGCCAGTAGTCTGATCAGGAACACTGAAGCTTTCTTT
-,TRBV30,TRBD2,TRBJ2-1,CAWSEGTTIVNEQFF,TGTGCCTGGAGCGAAGGGACTACGATCGTCAATGAGCAGTTCTTC
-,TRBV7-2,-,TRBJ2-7,CASSLVPGHRSSYEQYF,TGTGCCAGCAGCTTAGTACCGGGACACCGGAGCTCCTACGAGCAGTACTTC
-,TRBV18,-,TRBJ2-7,CASSPRLQASYEQYF,TGTGCCAGCTCACCACGGCTGCAGGCCTCCTACGAGCAGTACTTC
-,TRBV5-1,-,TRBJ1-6,CASSYGSVKSSYNSPLHF,TGCGCCAGCAGCTACGGGTCCGTAAAGAGCTCCTATAATTCACCCCTCCACTTT
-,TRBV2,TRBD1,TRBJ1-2,CASSDQGQGSGYTF,TGTGCCAGCAGTGATCAGGGACAGGGGTCTGGCTACACCTTC
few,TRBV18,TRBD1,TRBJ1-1,CASSPRTGVSTEAFF,TGTGCCAGCTCACCAAGGACAGGAGTCTCCACTGAAGCTTTCTTT
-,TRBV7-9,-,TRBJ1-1,CASSSPWGNTEAFF,TGTGCCAGCAGCTCCCCATGGGGCAACACTGAAGCTTTCTTT
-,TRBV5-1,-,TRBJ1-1,CASTPSGERNTEAFF,TGCGCCAGCACCCCTTCCGGGGAAAGGAACACTGAAGCTTTCTTT
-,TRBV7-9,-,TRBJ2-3,CASSPQGRTDTQYF,TGTGCCAGCAGCCCCCAGGGTCGCACAGATACGCAGTATTTT